This is a list of T cell receptor beta chains from one sample in a study of blood T cell repertoires in COVID-19. Some clones are missing from TCRdb's copy, which holds only in-frame ones; the method was immunoSEQ multiplex PCR. Of roughly 180,000 clones in the sample, roughly 83% were seen once. The sequencing sample was made of PBMCs or T cells enriched from blood (not recorded which). The receptors originated from a woman in her 30s who had recovered from COVID-19. Both conserved end residues are part of each CDR3. Each record gives: clone size, J gene, D gene, V gene, CDR3 protein, CDR3 DNA. A D gene is named only where the DNA matches it firmly. Clone size is stated in some rows and not others, as once, few, many or a class when expanded.

>.|TRBJ2-2|TRBD1|TRBV4-1
CASSLQPGGVTGELFF
TGCGCCAGCAGCCTCCAACCAGGGGGTGTCACCGGGGAGCTGTTTTTT
>.|TRBJ2-7|.|TRBV7-3
CASSLTRGGRREEYSSTYEQYF
TGTGCCAGCAGCTTAACCCGCGGGGGCAGACGGGAGGAATATTCTTCGACCTACGAGCAGTACTTC
>.|TRBJ1-5|.|TRBV15
CATSRVDTRLDQPQHF
TGTGCCACCAGCAGAGTGGACACAAGACTTGATCAGCCCCAGCATTTT
>.|TRBJ2-1|TRBD2|TRBV27
CASKGLAGYNEQFF
TGTGCCAGCAAAGGACTAGCGGGGTACAATGAGCAGTTCTTC
>once|TRBJ2-5|.|TRBV7-3
CASSLSRGVGETQYF
TGTGCCAGCTCCCTTTCCCGGGGAGTAGGGGAGACCCAGTACTTC
>few|TRBJ1-5|.|TRBV3-1/TRBV3-2
CASSPGRGPQHF
TGTGCCAGCAGCCCAGGGCGGGGGCCCCAGCATTTT
>.|TRBJ1-2|.|TRBV2
CASSDPGGDPNYGYTF
TGTGCCAGCAGTGACCCCGGAGGGGACCCTAACTATGGCTACACCTTC
>once|TRBJ1-6|TRBD1|TRBV20-1
CSATGTGPLHF
TGCAGTGCCACCGGGACAGGTCCCCTCCACTTT
>.|TRBJ1-2|TRBD1|TRBV5-4
CASSLLGQGRYGYTF
TGTGCCAGCAGCCTCTTAGGACAGGGTAGATATGGCTACACCTTC
>.|TRBJ2-1|TRBD2|TRBV2
CASSRGTSNEQFF
TGTGCCAGCTCCCGTGGGACTAGCAATGAGCAGTTCTTC
>.|TRBJ1-1|.|TRBV25-1
CASSELLGRDTEAFF
TGTGCCAGCAGTGAATTGCTAGGGCGGGACACTGAAGCTTTCTTT
>.|TRBJ1-1|.|TRBV20-1
CSASTGYTEAFF
TGCAGTGCAAGTACAGGGTACACTGAAGCTTTCTTT
>.|TRBJ1-2|.|TRBV19
CASNTPDFYGYTF
TGTGCCAGTAATACCCCGGACTTCTATGGCTACACCTTC
>.|TRBJ1-5|.|TRBV5-1
CASSLDYLNQPQHF
TGCGCCAGCAGCTTGGACTACCTAAATCAGCCCCAGCATTTT
>once|TRBJ2-3|TRBD2|TRBV13
CASSLSGGPSTDTQYF
TGTGCCAGCAGCCTCAGCGGGGGCCCTAGCACAGATACGCAGTATTTT
>few|TRBJ2-7|.|TRBV28
CASTQSRDFSSYEQYF
TGTGCCAGCACCCAGTCCAGGGATTTTAGCTCCTACGAGCAGTACTTC
>.|TRBJ2-7|.|TRBV2
CASSGRLIAEQYF
TGTGCCAGCAGTGGCAGACTTATAGCGGAGCAGTACTTC
>.|TRBJ1-1|.|TRBV19
CASSIAVRSLTEAFF
TGTGCCAGTAGTATAGCGGTTCGTTCCCTCACTGAAGCTTTCTTT
>.|TRBJ2-7|TRBD2|TRBV30
CAWSVPGGRARGYEQYF
TGTGCCTGGAGTGTACCGGGCGGGAGGGCCCGGGGCTACGAGCAGTACTTC
>.|TRBJ2-1|TRBD2|TRBV9
CASSVAGAGGYHEQFF
TGTGCCAGCAGCGTAGCTGGGGCGGGAGGGTACCATGAGCAGTTCTTC
>.|TRBJ2-5|TRBD1|TRBV6-1
CASSERVERGLQETQYF
TGTGCCAGCAGTGAAAGGGTAGAGAGGGGGCTCCAAGAGACCCAGTACTTC
>few|TRBJ1-2|.|TRBV4-1
CASSQESYYGYTF
TGCGCCAGCAGCCAAGAGAGTTACTATGGCTACACCTTC
>.|TRBJ2-1|TRBD2|TRBV27
CASSLGLAVMADEQFF
TGTGCCAGCAGTTTGGGACTAGCGGTAATGGCGGATGAGCAGTTCTTC
>.|TRBJ2-2|.|TRBV9
CASSVGAALNTGELFF
TGTGCCAGCAGCGTAGGGGCAGCTCTGAACACCGGGGAGCTGTTTTTT
>.|TRBJ2-7|.|TRBV11-3
CASSLGVIYEQYF
TGTGCCAGCAGCTTAGGAGTAATTTACGAGCAGTACTTC
>once|TRBJ2-7|TRBD2|TRBV18
CASSPASGSYEQYF
TGTGCCAGCTCACCTGCTAGCGGCTCCTACGAGCAGTACTTC
>few|TRBJ1-1|.|TRBV6-5
CASMWQTNTEAFF
TGTGCCAGCATGTGGCAAACGAACACTGAAGCTTTCTTT
>.|TRBJ2-3|TRBD2|TRBV6-5
CASTDLAGGTDTQYF
TGTGCCAGCACGGATCTAGCGGGAGGGACAGATACGCAGTATTTT
>.|TRBJ1-2|TRBD1|TRBV14
CASSQGLTTGASWTYGYTF
TGTGCCAGCAGCCAGGGCCTAACTACAGGGGCCTCTTGGACCTATGGCTACACCTTC
>.|TRBJ2-7|TRBD1|TRBV6-5
CASSPGTGPSYEQYF
TGTGCCAGCAGCCCCGGGACAGGGCCCTCCTACGAGCAGTACTTC
>few|TRBJ2-1|.|TRBV11-2
CASSPGGTFNEQFF
TGTGCCAGCAGCCCCGGTGGGACATTCAATGAGCAGTTCTTC